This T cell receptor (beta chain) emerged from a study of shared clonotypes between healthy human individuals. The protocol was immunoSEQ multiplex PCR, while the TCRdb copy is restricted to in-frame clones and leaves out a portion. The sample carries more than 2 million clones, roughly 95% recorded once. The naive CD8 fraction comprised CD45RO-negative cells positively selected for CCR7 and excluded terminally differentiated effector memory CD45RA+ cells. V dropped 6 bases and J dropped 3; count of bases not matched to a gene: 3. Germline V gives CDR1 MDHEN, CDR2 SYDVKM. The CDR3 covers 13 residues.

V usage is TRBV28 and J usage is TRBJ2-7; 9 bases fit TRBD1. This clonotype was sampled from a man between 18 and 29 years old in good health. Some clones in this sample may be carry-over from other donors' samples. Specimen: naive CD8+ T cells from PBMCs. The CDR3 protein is CASRGTGLYEQYF. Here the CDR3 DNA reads TGTGCCAGCAGGGGGACAGGGCTCTACGAGCAGTACTTC.